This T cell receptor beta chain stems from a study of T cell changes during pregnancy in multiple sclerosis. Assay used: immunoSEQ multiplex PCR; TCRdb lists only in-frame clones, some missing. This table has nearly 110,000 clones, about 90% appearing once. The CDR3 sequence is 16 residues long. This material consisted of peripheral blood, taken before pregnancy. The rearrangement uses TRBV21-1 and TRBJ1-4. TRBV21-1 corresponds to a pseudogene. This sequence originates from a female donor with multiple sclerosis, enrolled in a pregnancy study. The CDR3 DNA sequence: TGTGCCAGCAGCCTGTCTCACGAGAGAACTAATGAAAAACTGTTTTTT. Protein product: CASSLSHERTNEKLFF.